These 22 T cell receptor beta chains share one sample of origin, sequenced in a study of T-cell reconstitution after alpha-beta-depleted transplantation in children. A TCRbeta library incorporating unique molecular identifiers was prepared. TCRdb re-called the PCR reads with MiXCR, one entry per CDR3 protein. This sample has around 670,000 distinct CDR3 sequences, with over 10% found just once. The sequencing used PBMCs, collected before TCRalphabeta/CD19-depleted stem cell transplant. These receptors all stem from a girl aged 2 to 9 with congenital amegakaryocytic thrombocytopenia, due to receive a stem cell transplant.

This clonotype has just a few counts. The chain recombines TRBV15 with TRBJ2-1; 11 positions agree with TRBD2. V was clipped by 4 bases and J by 2 bases; unmatched bases: 4. Germline lookup yields CDR1 LNHNV and CDR2 YYDKDF (reference sequence). The length of the CDR3 is 16 residues. The CDR3 coding sequence is TGTGCCACCAGCACCGATAGCGGGAGGGCCTACAATGAGCAGTTCTTC. Amino acid sequence: CATSTDSGRAYNEQFF.

The chain has TRBV27 and TRBJ2-4; either TRBD1 or TRBD2 may fit D (5 bases each). V lost 5 bases, J lost 0 bases, and 17 bases lay in between. Per the germline V gene, CDR1 is MNHEY and CDR2 is SMNVEV (reference sequence). The CDR3 runs to 17 residues. CDR3 residues: CASSPPGTPEAKNIQYF. CDR3 bases: TGTGCCAGCAGTCCCCCGGGGACCCCAGAAGCCAAAAACATTCAGTACTTC.

This clonotype was counted many times. The DNA is left out, because the CDR3 cannot be placed on it with certainty; the CDR3 is given as TCRdb lists it. The rearrangement uses TRBV10-1 and TRBJ2-7. The CDR3 is 15 amino acids long, termini counted. CDR1 and CDR2 (germline): WNHNN, SYGVQD (reference sequence). CDR3 protein: CASSTSISGIYEQYF.

The rearrangement uses TRBV12-3 or TRBV12-4 and TRBJ2-7; 8 positions match TRBD2. V was clipped by 2 bases and J by 5 bases; unmatched bases: 20. The CDR3 covers 19 residues. The CDR3 here is CASSLSGFGSLAVGNEQYF. The CDR3 nucleotides are TGTGCCAGCAGTTTATCGGGTTTCGGTTCACTAGCGGTGGGTAACGAGCAGTACTTC.

V usage is TRBV7-9 and J usage is TRBJ2-2, with a weak D call TRBD2 (5 bases). The CDR3 consists of 11 residues. Trimming pared 11 bases from V and 6 bases from J, leaving 10 bases between. Germline V lookup: CDR1 SEHNR, CDR2 FQNEAQ (reference sequence). CDR3: CAPERAGELFF. CDR3 DNA: TGTGCCCCCGAGAGGGCCGGGGAGCTGTTTTTT.

The chain recombines TRBV4-1 with TRBJ1-4; D is ambiguous. CDR3 length equals 12 residues. Trimming shortened V by 3 bases and J by 8 bases, and 7 bases separated the two germline ends. The germline V gene has CDR1 MGHRA and CDR2 YSYEKL. The CDR3 reads CASSQDEEKLFF. The DNA for the CDR3 is TGCGCCAGCAGCCAGGATGAGGAAAAACTGTTTTTT.

Only a few counts were recorded for this clonotype. The V and J genes are TRBV30 and TRBJ1-1; D is uncertain. The CDR3 is 13 amino acids. Looked up from germline, CDR1 is GTSNPN and CDR2 is SVGIG (reference sequence). The ends were cut back, 4 bases at V and 0 bases at J, with 9 bases in the middle. CDR3 sequence (DNA): TGTGCCTGGAAGGACGGCATGAACACTGAAGCTTTCTTT. Residues: CAWKDGMNTEAFF. Full variable domain (outside the CDR3, taken from reference TRBV30 and TRBJ1-1): SQTIHQWPATLVQPVGSPLSLECTVEGTSNPNLYWYRQAAGRGLQLLFYSVGIGQISSEVPQNLSASRPQDRQFILSSKKLLLSDSGFYLCAWKDGMNTEAFFGQGTRLTVV.

This clonotype was seen only a few times. The chain uses TRBV12-3 or TRBV12-4 and TRBJ2-1; either TRBD1 or TRBD2 may fit D (5 bases each). The CDR3 is 15 amino acids. V lost 6 bases to trimming and J lost 6 bases, with 18 bases between them. Here the CDR3 reads CASSPNLGTSNEQFF. As DNA, the CDR3 is TGTGCCAGCAGCCCAAACCTAGGGACCAGCAATGAGCAGTTCTTC.

This rearrangement joins TRBV19 to TRBJ2-7; D is ambiguous. The CDR3 length is 14 residues. Germline V CDR1 and CDR2: LNHDA, SQIVND (reference sequence). V was pared by 8 bases and J by 0 bases, with 14 bases between. As DNA, the CDR3 is TGTGCCAGTGGTTGGAGTCGTAGCTCCTACGAGCAGTACTTC. Its protein product is CASGWSRSSYEQYF.

This clonotype was seen a handful of times. This chain uses TRBV5-1 with TRBJ2-5, with TRBD1 identical over 7 bases. Germline CDR1 SGHRS, CDR2 YFSETQ. The CDR3 is 16 amino acids. The V gene end was trimmed by 6 bases and the J gene end by 2 bases; junction bases not matched to a gene: 13. CDR3: CASTLTGQAYQETQYF. The CDR3 DNA reads TGCGCCAGCACCCTAACCGGACAGGCATATCAAGAGACCCAGTACTTC.

The gene calls are TRBV20-1 and TRBJ2-1, with 8 bases fitting TRBD2. CDR3 length equals 15 residues. V lost 5 bases to trimming and J lost 0 bases; unmatched junction nucleotides: 6. The germline V gene has CDR1 DFQATT and CDR2 SNEGSKA (reference sequence). In DNA form, the CDR3 reads TGCAGTGCTGATACTAGCGGTAGCTCCTACAATGAGCAGTTCTTC. Its protein product is CSADTSGSSYNEQFF.

Many counts were recorded for this clonotype. This sequence joins TRBV29-1 and TRBJ2-3; TRBD1 agrees at 9 bases. The junction had 6 bases not matched to a gene; V was cut back by 5 bases and J by 3 bases. This CDR3 is built from 14 residues. The germline V gene has CDR1 SQVTM and CDR2 ANQGSEA. In DNA, the CDR3 is TGCAGCGTTCATGGGACAGGGAAAACAGATACGCAGTATTTT. Amino acid sequence: CSVHGTGKTDTQYF.

This clonotype showed up many times. CDR3 amino acids: CAIRIVGGGLNTEAFF. CDR3 sequence (DNA): TGTGCCATCCGCATCGTGGGCGGAGGGCTGAACACTGAAGCTTTCTTT. This chain connects TRBV10-3 to TRBJ1-1, with no clear D. Trimming took 8 bases from V and 0 from J, leaving 19 bases between them. The V gene's germline CDR1 is ENHRY and CDR2 SYGVKD. The length of the CDR3 is 16 residues.

At least ten counts were recorded for this clonotype. The chain uses TRBV29-1 and TRBJ2-1; D is uncertain. Germline CDR1 SQVTM, CDR2 ANQGSEA. The V gene lost 2 bases and the J gene lost 6 bases, with 11 bases spanning the gap. CDR3 length: 13 residues. The CDR3 bases are TGCAGCGTTGAAAATCCAATAACCAATGAGCAGTTCTTC. Amino acids: CSVENPITNEQFF.

In its sample, this clonotype was seen a few times. This chain links TRBV27 with TRBJ2-2, with TRBD1 matching 9 bases. Unmatched junction bases numbered 9, after V lost 6 bases and J lost 7 bases. The CDR3 loop spans 15 amino acids. Germline values: CDR1 MNHEY, CDR2 SMNVEV (reference sequence). The CDR3, as DNA: TGTGCCAGCAGCCCGGGACAGGGATTGAGCGGGGAGCTGTTTTTT. Amino acid sequence: CASSPGQGLSGELFF.

This clonotype was detected many times. The V call is TRBV12-3 or TRBV12-4, the J call TRBJ2-7; D unresolved. The V and J ends lost 7 bases and 1 base respectively, with 11 bases between them. The CDR3 is made up of 13 amino acids. The CDR3 sequence is CASTFWGSYEQYF. The CDR3 nucleotides read TGTGCCAGCACTTTTTGGGGTTCCTACGAGCAGTACTTC.

The chain has TRBV5-1 and TRBJ2-7; D could derive from TRBD1 or TRBD2 (5 bases each). Trimming cost V 5 bases and J 5 bases, with 20 bases left between them. In germline, CDR1 is SGHRS, CDR2 YFSETQ. The CDR3 extends over 15 amino acids. The DNA of the CDR3 is TGCGCCAGCAGAACTTCCGGGACGGCTGTGAACGAGCAGTACTTC. Its translation is CASRTSGTAVNEQYF. Combining the CDR3 with reference TRBV5-1 and TRBJ2-7 gives the whole variable domain KAGVTQTPRYLIKTRGQQVTLSCSPISGHRSVSWYQQTPGQGLQFLFEYFSETQRNKGNFPGRFSGRQFSNSRSEMNVSTLELGDSALYLCASRTSGTAVNEQYFGPGTRLTVT.

In the case of this clonotype: No conserved phenylalanine or tryptophan is present at the end of the CDR3, so a read error is the likely explanation. V gene TRBV7-2 combines with J gene TRBJ2-1; TRBD1 is a possible D gene (6 bases). V was trimmed by 1 base and J by 13 bases, leaving 14 bases between them. Germline V gene sequence: CDR1 SGHTA, CDR2 FQGNSA. CDR3 length: 13 amino acids. The DNA of the CDR3 is TGTGCCAGCAGCTTAGAGTTGGGGGCAGCTCAGTTCCTC. It encodes CASSLELGAAQFL.

There are a few counts of this clonotype. The V gene is TRBV5-1, the J gene TRBJ2-1; D is possibly TRBD1 (5 bases). The CDR3 sequence is 15 residues long. The V end lost 3 bases, the J end lost 4 bases, and 14 bases lay between the germline ends. CDR1 is SGHRS and CDR2 is YFSETQ in the germline V gene. The CDR3 sequence: CASSSESAGYNEQFF. The CDR3 nucleotides are TGCGCCAGCAGCTCGGAATCGGCAGGGTACAATGAGCAGTTCTTC.

This rearrangement joins TRBV7-6 to TRBJ1-1; D is possibly TRBD1 (5 bases). CDR1 SGHVS and CDR2 FNYEAQ come from the germline V gene. CDR3 length: 15 amino acids. V lost 2 bases and J lost 4, with 14 bases in between. CDR3 sequence reads: CASSLRRGAGTEAFF. CDR3 nucleotide sequence: TGTGCCAGCAGCTTACGACGAGGGGCTGGCACTGAAGCTTTCTTT. Full variable domain (remainder filled in from reference TRBV7-6 and TRBJ1-1): GAGVSQSPRYKVTKRGQDVALRCDPISGHVSLYWYRQALGQGPEFLTYFNYEAQQDKSGLPNDRFSAERPEGSISTLTIQRTEQRDSAMYRCASSLRRGAGTEAFFGQGTRLTVV.

This clonotype appeared many times. The chain's CDR3 is CASSLVGAEYGYTF. CDR3 sequence (DNA): TGCGCCAGCAGCTTGGTAGGGGCGGAGTATGGCTACACCTTC. This chain links TRBV5-1 with TRBJ1-2, with D perhaps TRBD1 (5 bases). The CDR3 is 14 amino acids. The V gene's germline CDR1 is SGHRS and CDR2 YFSETQ. V was clipped by 0 bases and J by 5 bases, with 11 bases between them.

In its sample, this clonotype was seen many times. The chain employs TRBV10-3 and TRBJ2-1, with D perhaps TRBD1 or TRBD2 (5 bases each). Trimming stripped 0 bases from V and 12 bases from J, with 18 bases between. CDR3 length: 15 amino acids. CDR1 and CDR2 (germline): ENHRY, SYGVKD. The CDR3 DNA reads TGTGCCATCAGTGAGTCGTTGGCTAGAGGGGTGCGGCAGTTCTTC. Its translation: CAISESLARGVRQFF.